Sequencing of this T cell receptor (beta chain) was carried out in a study of human T cells and chemical hapten exposure. Across the whole study: For sensitization, 2% DPC was applied to a 2 cm by 2 cm patch of upper inner arm skin.

Notes on the study in general: The number of TCRs above 1 in 1000 frequency did not change after DPC sensitization.

The library labeled individual cDNA molecules by adding unique molecular identifiers to them. Per the original methods: TCR counts had a median of approximately 96,000 per sample and spanned 23,224 to 690,600. TCRdb independently ran MiXCR on the RACE reads; one entry per CDR3 protein. These V and J calls originate from TCRdb's pipeline instead of the authors' own analysis. The sample gives 75,000 to 90,000 distinct CDR3 sequences, 10% of which show up once; around 5% is in the top ten. Germline assignment: CDR1 MNHEY and CDR2 SVGEGT. This CDR3 has 15 amino acids. J was trimmed by 3 bases and V by 6 bases; bases with no gene match: 8. Concerning this clonotype: Its antigen is not identified.

Time point here: patch test 2, 6 weeks after DPC sensitization. Treatment described: therapeutic diphenylcyclopropenone sensitization with weekly scalp DPC. The J gene is TRBJ2-3, the V gene TRBV6-2 or TRBV6-3, with 8 bases aligning to TRBD2. The starting material was whole blood, obtained in connection with sensitization to the hapten diphenylcyclopropenone (DPC). The sequence came from a woman aged 50 to 60 with alopecia areata. Some clones in this sample may be carry-over from other donors' samples. The CDR3 nucleotides are TGTGCCAGCAGGCGGACTAGCTCACGGACAGATACGCAGTATTTT. Its translation is CASRRTSSRTDTQYF.